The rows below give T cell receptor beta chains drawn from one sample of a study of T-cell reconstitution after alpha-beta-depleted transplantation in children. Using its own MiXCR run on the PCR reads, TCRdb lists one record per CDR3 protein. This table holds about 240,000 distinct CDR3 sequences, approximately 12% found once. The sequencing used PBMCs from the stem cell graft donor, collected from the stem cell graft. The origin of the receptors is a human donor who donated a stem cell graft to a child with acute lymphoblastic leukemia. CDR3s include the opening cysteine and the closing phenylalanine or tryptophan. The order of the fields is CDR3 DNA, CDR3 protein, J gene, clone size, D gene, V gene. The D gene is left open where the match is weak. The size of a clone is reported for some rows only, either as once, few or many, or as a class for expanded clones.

TGTGCCAGTGGTCCGGGTCGCGGCACTGAAGCTTTCTTT | CASGPGRGTEAFF | TRBJ1-1 | few | - | TRBV3-1
TGCGCCAGCAGCCAAGGCGCGGACAGGGCCTACGAGCAGTACTTC | CASSQGADRAYEQYF | TRBJ2-7 | - | TRBD1 | TRBV4-3
TGCAGTGCTAGTCCCCCGGCGCGAGGCGGCTACACCTTC | CSASPPARGGYTF | TRBJ1-2 | many | - | TRBV20-1
TGTGCCATCAACAGGGGAGGTGTCAATCAGCCCCAGCATTTT | CAINRGGVNQPQHF | TRBJ1-5 | many | TRBD1 | TRBV10-3
TGTGCCAGCAGCCCTGAGGGGAATAGCAATCAGCCCCAGCATTTT | CASSPEGNSNQPQHF | TRBJ1-5 | many | - | TRBV6-5
TGTGCCAGCAGTTTTCGACCCATAGCACAAGAGACCCAGTACTTC | CASSFRPIAQETQYF | TRBJ2-5 | many | - | TRBV27
TGCGCCAGCAGCTTGGATACAGGGGAGTACTCACCCCTCCACTTT | CASSLDTGEYSPLHF | TRBJ1-6 | many | TRBD1 | TRBV5-1
TGTGCCAGCAGTTTATCAGGGCTAGCGGGAGTCGGTGAGCAGTTCTTC | CASSLSGLAGVGEQFF | TRBJ2-1 | - | TRBD2 | TRBV27
TGTGCCAGCAGTTTCCGACAGGGTGGGTACACTGAAGCTTTCTTT | CASSFRQGGYTEAFF | TRBJ1-1 | many | TRBD1 | TRBV28
TGTGCCACCAGCAGAGTAAGGGGCCAGCCCCAGCATTTT | CATSRVRGQPQHF | TRBJ1-5 | many | - | TRBV15
TGTGCCAGCAAACAGGGGGCTCTTGACTATGGCTACACCTTC | CASKQGALDYGYTF | TRBJ1-2 | - | TRBD1 | TRBV7-2
TGTGCCAGTAGTCATTCCTGGGGGCCCAATCAGCCCCAGCATTTT | CASSHSWGPNQPQHF | TRBJ1-5 | many | - | TRBV19
TGTGCCAGCAGTCTCGACAGTAGGAGCACTGAAGCTTTCTTT | CASSLDSRSTEAFF | TRBJ1-1 | many | - | TRBV12-3/TRBV12-4
TGTGCCAGCAGCTTTGGAGGGAAGGGCGTACATGAGCAGTTCTTC | CASSFGGKGVHEQFF | TRBJ2-1 | few | - | TRBV7-6